The 4 T cell receptor beta chains below come from one sample, sequenced in a study of shared clonotypes between healthy human individuals. Sequencing used immunoSEQ multiplex PCR; TCRdb keeps in-frame clones, though not all of them. Here the sample spans about 2.4 million clones, approximately 92% being singletons. Sequenced sample: naive CD4+ T cells sorted from blood. Subset defined: CD45RA+ positively selected. The receptor set was obtained from a man younger than 35 in good health.

The CDR3 nucleotides read TGTGCCAGCCCCCAATCCCACCTACCACAGGGCGAAGCTTTCTTT. This sequence encodes CASPQSHLPQGEAFF. V is TRBV11-3 and J is TRBJ1-1, with TRBD1 as a possible D gene (6 bases). Germline CDR1 reads SGHNT; CDR2 reads YENEEA. The V end was cut by 8 bases, the J end by 8 bases, with 24 bases between. CDR3 length: 15 amino acids.

The chain employs TRBV28 and TRBJ2-5; the D call may be TRBD1 or TRBD2 (7 bases each). Per germline, CDR1 MDHEN and CDR2 SYDVKM. This CDR3 has 18 residues. The germline V and J ends were trimmed by 4 bases and 5 bases, with 26 bases remaining between them. Here the CDR3 reads CASSSNFSDREGAETQYF. The CDR3 DNA sequence: TGTGCCAGCAGTTCCAACTTCTCTGACAGGGAGGGGGCGGAGACCCAGTACTTC.

V is TRBV6-5 and J is TRBJ2-3; no clear D. The germline CDR1 and CDR2 sequences are MNHEY and SVGAGI. The germline V and J ends were trimmed by 2 bases and 1 base, with 7 bases remaining between them. This CDR3 has 14 amino acids. CDR3 nucleotide sequence: TGTGCCAGCAGTTACCGGCGAGGCACAGATACGCAGTATTTT. Its translation is CASSYRRGTDTQYF.

V usage is TRBV7-9 and J usage is TRBJ2-2; no firm D call. CDR1 and CDR2 (germline): SEHNR, FQNEAQ (reference sequence). Trimming left V 2 bases short and J 6 bases short, with 10 bases between. The CDR3 is made up of 14 amino acids. The CDR3 is CASSLHEVAGELFF. The CDR3 DNA follows: TGTGCCAGCAGCTTACACGAGGTAGCCGGGGAGCTGTTTTTT.